This T cell receptor beta chain was recorded in a study of blood T cell repertoires in COVID-19 (dated by TCRdb to 2018 to 2021). About the study as a whole: Collaborator samples came from the United States, Italy and Spain and covered acute and convalescent phases of COVID-19. The prospective study material was composed of cDNA or gDNA derived from T cells, B-cell-depleted T cells, or PBMCs. Subjects who had been exposed to COVID-19, were actively infected with it, or had recovered from it provided the deeply sampled blood TCRbeta repertoires that made up the dataset. A freely available public database, intended as a resource for researchers studying the immune response to SARS-CoV-2, is where the repertoires were released. The samples were drawn from two sources: the first 160 participants of the ongoing ImmuneRACE study, and 1,200 or so subjects contributed by 6 global collaborators. The sample metadata nearly always contained a de-identified subject ID, COVID-19 status, age in years and sex. Where available, HLA class I and class II types were obtained from metadata supplied by the sample provider rather than from assay-based typing. Summary of the overall study and its limitations: Clinical and demographic metadata were provided uncurated, with the amount varying by source and participant.

Whole blood was collected in K2EDTA tubes by collaborating institutions according to the institutions' own protocols. For TCRbeta analysis, collaborators shipped samples as frozen whole blood, isolated PBMCs, or DNA extracted from either of those sample types. TCRbeta CDR3 regions were amplified from genomic DNA using the immunoSEQ Assay, a bias-controlled multiplex PCR. The study's own analysis went as follows. The number of nucleated cells in each sample was estimated from the amplification of reference gene primers within the assay. Sequence reads were collapsed and filtered to measure the absolute abundance of every unique TCRbeta CDR3 rearrangement. For each sample, productive Simpson clonality was calculated by taking the square root of Simpson's diversity index across productive rearrangements. As stored in TCRdb, this immuneACCESS dataset retains in-frame rearrangements with V and J assigned. A fraction of the clones does not appear; measured against another copy, unresolved V genes explain less than half of the discrepancy, and the remainder lacks a known reason. V and J calls and clone size come straight from that table; D and trimming were deduced from the DNA. The sample table shows 240,000 or so clones, and roughly 80% are seen once. Around 3.3% of the sample is taken by the ten largest.

CDR1 LNHDA and CDR2 SQIVND are derived from the germline V gene (reference sequence). V is clipped by 6 bases and J by 6 bases, and the sequence between their germline boundaries is 18 bases long. Counted from cysteine to phenylalanine, this CDR3 has 16 amino acids. Only CDR3 DNA is held: 48 bases, read in frame from base 1. A note on this clone: The antigen this receptor binds is unknown. Nothing much larger sits one base from this clone, and base qualities are not available.

Sequencing input: peripheral blood. Recombination connected TRBV19 to TRBJ1-6; TRBD1 is a possible D gene, resting on 5 matching bases. The receptor was isolated from a woman between 18 and 29 years old with acute or convalescent COVID-19. The CDR3 reads CASSSGHLGGNSPLHF. The nucleotide sequence is given as TGTGCCAGTAGCTCCGGACATCTCGGGGGTAATTCACCCCTCCACTTT.